This passage covers 25 T cell receptor beta chains from one sample sequenced in a study of T cells in Graves' hyperthyroidism and ophthalmopathy. RNA transcripts provided the source from which TCR beta CDR3 regions were amplified. The HTBI set primed first-round TCR CDR3 RT-PCR. TCRdb redid the calling of the multiplex PCR reads with MiXCR, one entry per CDR3 protein. The sample shows approximately 740,000 distinct CDR3 sequences, 14% of them seen only once. The sequencing input was blood. The receptors here all came from a woman aged 18 to 35 with Graves' hyperthyroidism.

This clonotype was counted only a few times. This rearrangement joins TRBV20-1 to TRBJ2-1, with 10 nucleotides matching TRBD2. CDR3 size: 14 residues. Trimming took 3 bases from V and 8 from J; bases not matched to a gene: 7. Germline CDR1 is DFQATT and CDR2 is SNEGSKA (reference sequence). Written as DNA, the CDR3 is TGCAGTGCTAGTCTGAGCGGGAGGGCCGATGAGCAGTTCTTC. Amino acids: CSASLSGRADEQFF.

The sample holds many counts of this clonotype. The gene calls are TRBV30 and TRBJ1-1, with D perhaps matching TRBD1 (6 bases). The germline V gene has CDR1 GTSNPN and CDR2 SVGIG (reference sequence). Trimming shortened V by 5 bases and J by 0 bases, and 13 bases separated the two germline ends. CDR3 length equals 14 residues. CDR3 residues: CAWSPDSLNTEAFF. CDR3 sequence (DNA): TGTGCCTGGTCCCCGGACAGCCTGAACACTGAAGCTTTCTTT.

CDR3 DNA: TGCGCCAGCAGTTCAGGGGCTCGACCTGCTGGGGCCAACGTCCTGACTTTC. This sequence encodes CASSSGARPAGANVLTF. The rearrangement joins TRBV4-1 to TRBJ2-6, with D perhaps TRBD1 (6 bases). V dropped 6 bases and J dropped 2 bases, with 17 bases sitting between them. The CDR3 has 17 amino acids. CDR1 MGHRA and CDR2 YSYEKL come from the germline V gene.

This clonotype was counted between two and nine times. The CDR3 DNA sequence: TGCAGTGCTAGAGACCCGGGACTAGCGGGATCGCACGAGTTCTTC. It encodes CSARDPGLAGSHEFF. This chain links TRBV20-1 with TRBJ2-1, with 13 bases identical to TRBD2. This CDR3 comprises 15 residues. V trimming: 0 bases; J trimming: 14 bases; junction bases outside the gene matches: 10. Germline-derived CDR1 and CDR2 are DFQATT and SNEGSKA (reference sequence).

In this sample, this clonotype turned up a few times. The chain uses TRBV19 and TRBJ2-4, with D tentatively TRBD1 (5 bases). The CDR3 extends over 13 amino acids. From germline, CDR1 is LNHDA and CDR2 SQIVND (reference sequence). V lost 7 bases to trimming and J lost 7 bases, with 14 bases between them. CDR3: CASNSGLGNIQYF. DNA of the CDR3: TGTGCCAGTAATTCAGGGCTCGGGAACATTCAGTACTTC.

This clonotype has a count of ten or more. This rearrangement joins TRBV7-3 to TRBJ2-1; possible D gene TRBD1, 5 bases. Germline V CDR1 and CDR2: SGHTA, FQGTGA. V was shortened by 2 bases and J by 5 bases, with 7 bases between the two germline ends. This CDR3 spans 13 amino acids. CDR3 sequence (DNA): TGTGCCAGCAGCTTAGGGGCCCACAATGAGCAGTTCTTC. Translating gives CASSLGAHNEQFF.

In its sample, this clonotype was seen many times. V and J are TRBV2 and TRBJ2-5, with D perhaps TRBD1 (5 bases). The CDR3 consists of 11 residues. CDR1 is SNHLY and CDR2 is FYNNEI in the germline V gene. V dropped 6 bases and J dropped 3 bases, with 5 bases sitting between them. CDR3: CASRTEETQYF. The CDR3 DNA reads as TGTGCCAGCAGGACAGAAGAGACCCAGTACTTC.

This clonotype was detected a few times. The rearrangement uses TRBV10-3 and TRBJ2-7, with no clear D. This CDR3 is 15 amino acids long. Trimming left V 2 bases short and J 4 bases short, with 15 bases between. Germline V gives CDR1 ENHRY, CDR2 SYGVKD. CDR3 coding DNA: TGTGCCATCAGTGAGAGGTACGGGCCCCTTTACGAGCAGTACTTC. Residues: CAISERYGPLYEQYF.

The chain recombines TRBV5-4 with TRBJ1-1; a weak D match, TRBD1 (6 bases). The CDR3 length is 16 residues. CDR1 is SGHNT, CDR2 YYREEE, per germline (reference sequence). V lost 4 bases to trimming and J lost 3 bases, with 19 bases between them. The chain's CDR3 is CASSPPGLGGHTEAFF. CDR3 sequence (DNA): TGTGCCAGCAGCCCCCCCGGACTAGGGGGGCACACTGAAGCTTTCTTT.

The DNA for the CDR3 is TGTGCCAGCAGCTCGGGGGCATTTCTTTACAATGAGCAGTTCTTC. It translates to CASSSGAFLYNEQFF. The chain combines TRBV14 with TRBJ2-1; D may correspond to TRBD1 or TRBD2 (6 bases each). The CDR3 is 15 residues long. Germline V gives CDR1 SGHDN, CDR2 FVKESK. The V end lost 5 bases, the J end lost 4 bases, and 15 bases lay between the germline ends.

This clonotype was detected many times. The V gene is TRBV11-2, the J gene TRBJ2-2; 12 bases align to TRBD1. The CDR3 length is 17 residues. The germline CDR1 and CDR2 sequences are SGHAT and FQNNGV. With V trimmed by 2 bases and J by 5 bases, 6 bases remained unmatched. The CDR3 nucleotides are TGTGCCAGCAGCTTATCGGCGGGACAGGGGGCAACCGGGGAGCTGTTTTTT. Its protein is CASSLSAGQGATGELFF. The full variable domain, in which reference TRBV11-2 and TRBJ2-2 provide the parts outside the CDR3, is EAGVAQSPRYKIIEKRQSVAFWCNPISGHATLYWYQQILGQGPKLLIQFQNNGVVDDSQLPKDRFSAERLKGVDSTLKIQPAKLEDSAVYLCASSLSAGQGATGELFFGEGSRLTVL.

The chain combines TRBV19 with TRBJ2-1; D is uncertain. The ends were cut back, 5 bases at V and 6 bases at J, with 8 bases in the middle. The CDR3 totals 12 residues. Germline lookup yields CDR1 LNHDA and CDR2 SQIVND (reference sequence). The CDR3 nucleotides are TGTGCCAGTAGTTCTACCTTCAATGAGCAGTTCTTC. This codes for CASSSTFNEQFF.

This clonotype has more than one count but fewer than ten. The V and J genes are TRBV29-1 and TRBJ1-1; 8 bases map to TRBD1. Germline CDR1 reads SQVTM; CDR2 reads ANQGSEA. This CDR3 region has 17 residues. V lost 4 bases, J lost 1 base, and 14 bases stayed unmatched. In DNA, the CDR3 is TGCAGCGTTGTCCGGGACCGCAGGGGGCTCGGGAACACTGAAGCTTTCTTT. Protein product: CSVVRDRRGLGNTEAFF.

This clonotype has only a few counts. This clone may be a read error of a much larger clone one base away. The gene calls are TRBV5-1 and TRBJ2-7, with D unresolved. Germline V gene lookup returns CDR1 SGHRS and CDR2 YFSETQ. V was cut by 0 bases and J by 0 bases, with 4 bases left in between. The CDR3 runs 13 residues. The CDR3 protein is CASSLDDSYEQYF. CDR3 coding DNA: TGCGCCAGCAGCTTGGACGACTCCTACGAGCAGTACTTC.

This clonotype showed up just a few times. The chain combines TRBV24-1 with TRBJ2-2; 7 bases map to TRBD2. V shed 4 bases and J 5 bases; nucleotides not matched to a gene: 6. Germline V CDR1 and CDR2: KGHDR, SFDVKD. There are 15 residues in the CDR3. In nucleotides, the CDR3 is TGTGCCACCAGTGAACGTTATAGCGGGACCGGGGAGCTGTTTTTT. Amino acids: CATSERYSGTGELFF.

The sample holds many counts of this clonotype. V usage is TRBV20-1 and J usage is TRBJ2-1; TRBD2 agrees at 10 bases. The V gene's germline CDR1 is DFQATT and CDR2 SNEGSKA (reference sequence). The V segment lost 2 bases and the J segment 1 base; nucleotides outside the gene matches: 5. This CDR3 spans 16 amino acids. The CDR3 sequence is CSARTPSGSSYNEQFF. The CDR3 bases are TGCAGTGCTAGAACCCCTAGCGGGAGTTCCTACAATGAGCAGTTCTTC.

The gene calls are TRBV28 and TRBJ2-4; the match to TRBD1 covers 9 bases. This CDR3 contains 15 residues. The V gene's germline CDR1 is MDHEN and CDR2 SYDVKM. Trimming cost V 5 bases and J 5 bases; bases outside gene matches: 7. Here the CDR3 reads CASSTLGQGQNIQYF. The CDR3 DNA reads as TGTGCCAGCAGTACTCTGGGACAGGGACAAAACATTCAGTACTTC.

In the case of this clonotype: This may be a read error: a much more frequent sequence differs by one nucleotide. This chain uses TRBV11-3 with TRBJ2-7; 10 nucleotides align to TRBD1. The J call may be wrong; the DNA end is better matched by TRBJ2-1. CDR1 is SGHNT and CDR2 is YENEEA in the germline V gene. This CDR3 comprises 18 residues. CDR3 in DNA: TGTGCCAGCAGCTTAGTTATGAGGGGACAGGGGATCTACTACGAGCAGTTCTTC. This gives the protein CASSLVMRGQGIYYEQFF.

This clonotype was seen more than once but under ten times. DNA for the CDR3: TGTGCCAGTAGTATCTGGGCTACGGGCGAGCAGTACTTC. Translation: CASSIWATGEQYF. The chain combines TRBV19 with TRBJ2-7; D is unclear. The CDR3 extends over 13 amino acids. Trimming cost V 3 bases and J 6 bases, with 12 bases left between them. CDR1 is LNHDA, CDR2 SQIVND, per germline (reference sequence).

Many counts were recorded for this clonotype. This sequence joins TRBV11-2 and TRBJ2-4; D might be TRBD1 (6 bases). This CDR3 has 16 amino acids. CDR1 and CDR2 (germline): SGHAT, FQNNGV. V was trimmed by 1 base and J by 0 bases, leaving 10 bases between them. CDR3 DNA: TGTGCCAGCAGCTTAGTAACAGGGAAAGCCAAAAACATTCAGTACTTC. It translates to CASSLVTGKAKNIQYF.

The rearrangement joins TRBV5-1 to TRBJ1-5; maybe TRBD1 (6 bases). The CDR3 is made up of 14 amino acids. The V and J ends lost 5 bases and 3 bases respectively, with 12 bases between them. In germline, CDR1 is SGHRS, CDR2 YFSETQ. CDR3 in DNA: TGCGCCAGCAGTCCGGGGGACATCAATCAGCCCCAGCATTTT. Translating gives CASSPGDINQPQHF.

In this sample, this clonotype turned up a few times. The junction departs from germline at one end; a sequencing error may be responsible. The chain links TRBV6-1 to TRBJ1-2; 7 bases agree with TRBD1. This CDR3 spans 13 amino acids. CDR1 is MNHNS and CDR2 is SASEGT in the germline V gene. CDR3 sequence (DNA): TGTGCCAGCAGTGAACGACAGGGCTATGACTACACCTTC. The encoded protein is CASSERQGYDYTF.

The J gene is TRBJ1-1, the V gene TRBV25-1; D remains unclear. CDR3 length equals 12 residues. V was clipped by 7 bases and J by 1 base, with 7 bases between them. CDR1 and CDR2 from the germline V gene are MGHDK and SYGVNS. Here the CDR3 reads CASMPANTEAFF. The CDR3 DNA follows: TGTGCCAGCATGCCGGCGAACACTGAAGCTTTCTTT.

This clonotype was counted many times. The V call is TRBV5-1, the J call TRBJ2-5; possibly TRBD1 or TRBD2 for D (6 bases each). The CDR3 runs to 13 residues. Trimming cost V 0 bases and J 4 bases, with 7 bases left between them. Germline CDR1 is SGHRS and CDR2 is YFSETQ. CDR3 nucleotide sequence: TGCGCCAGCAGCTTGGAGGGGGGAGAGACCCAGTACTTC. Residues: CASSLEGGETQYF.

V is TRBV7-9 and J is TRBJ2-7, with 9 bases lining up with TRBD2. V shed 5 bases, J shed 0 bases, and the junction held 5 bases outside the gene matches. Germline-derived CDR1 and CDR2 are SEHNR and FQNEAQ (reference sequence). This CDR3 spans 15 amino acids. The CDR3: CASSASGRSSYEQYF. The CDR3 DNA reads as TGTGCCAGCAGCGCCAGCGGGAGGAGCTCCTACGAGCAGTACTTC.